One sample yielded the 24 T cell receptor beta chains listed below, sequenced in a study of T cells in localized non-small cell lung cancer. Sequenced by immunoSEQ multiplex PCR; TCRdb stores in-frame clones only, minus some. The profile covers approximately 35,000 clones, with 92% appearing a single time and over 2% taken by the ten largest. The sequencing used peripheral blood, collected before any cancer treatment. The receptors shown here come from an older female donor with stage I lung adenocarcinoma.

The gene calls are TRBV5-1 and TRBJ2-1; D unresolved. CDR3 length: 13 residues. V lost 3 bases to trimming and J lost 5 bases, with 9 bases between them. Germline CDR1 SGHRS, CDR2 YFSETQ. The CDR3 DNA reads TGCGCCAGCAGCTCAGACCCCCACAATGAGCAGTTCTTC. This translates into CASSSDPHNEQFF.

V and J are TRBV5-1 and TRBJ1-1; D is perhaps TRBD1 (6 bases). CDR3 length: 13 amino acids. V lost 3 bases and J lost 8, with 14 bases in between. The germline V gene encodes CDR1 SGHRS and CDR2 YFSETQ. The CDR3 sequence is CASSSGVTGEAFF. The CDR3 region has the DNA TGCGCCAGCAGCTCTGGGGTTACAGGGGAAGCTTTCTTT.

CDR3 in amino acids: CASRDSSGGPYNEQFF. The CDR3 DNA reads as TGTGCCAGCAGGGACTCTAGCGGGGGGCCCTACAATGAGCAGTTCTTC. The chain couples TRBV28 to TRBJ2-1, with 11 positions matching TRBD2. This CDR3 contains 16 residues. The germline V gene has CDR1 MDHEN and CDR2 SYDVKM. Unmatched junction bases numbered 6, after V lost 6 bases and J lost 2 bases.

This clone came up a few times. V usage is TRBV30 and J usage is TRBJ2-7; a possible D gene is TRBD1 (5 bases). This CDR3 region has 16 residues. Germline lookup yields CDR1 GTSNPN and CDR2 SVGIG (reference sequence). V was cut by 2 bases and J by 0 bases, with 17 bases left in between. The CDR3 spells CAWSKGSLRGSYEQYF. In DNA, the CDR3 is TGTGCCTGGAGTAAAGGCAGCCTTAGGGGCTCCTACGAGCAGTACTTC.

The V and J genes are TRBV7-3 and TRBJ2-2; D tentatively fits TRBD1 or TRBD2 (6 bases each). The CDR3 consists of 16 residues. Trimming removed 3 bases at V and 3 bases at J, with 14 bases between. CDR1 and CDR2 (germline): SGHTA, FQGTGA. In nucleotides, the CDR3 is TGTGCCAGCAGCTTCCCGACAGGAGGGGACACCGGGGAGCTGTTTTTT. It codes for CASSFPTGGDTGELFF. The whole variable domain, remainder taken from reference TRBV7-3 and TRBJ2-2, is GAGVSQTPSNKVTEKGKYVELRCDPISGHTALYWYRQSLGQGPEFLIYFQGTGAADDSGLPNDRFFAVRPEGSVSTLKIQRTERGDSAVYLCASSFPTGGDTGELFFGEGSRLTVL.

The chain uses TRBV27 and TRBJ2-7; 9 bases are a match to TRBD1. Germline loops: CDR1 MNHEY, CDR2 SMNVEV (reference sequence). The V gene end was trimmed by 5 bases and the J gene end by 4 bases; junction bases not matched to a gene: 9. The CDR3 has 15 amino acids. The CDR3: CASSLIGTGLYEQYF. Written as DNA, the CDR3 is TGTGCCAGCAGTCTAATTGGGACAGGGCTGTACGAGCAGTACTTC.

The J gene is TRBJ2-7, the V gene TRBV9; D is ambiguous. The germline V gene has CDR1 SGDLS and CDR2 YYNGEE. The CDR3 runs to 14 residues. V lost 4 bases, J lost 5 bases, and 16 bases lay in between. The CDR3 DNA reads TGTGCCAGCAGCCTCGGTCCCGAGGTTGACGAGCAGTACTTC. Translating it yields CASSLGPEVDEQYF.

V gene TRBV28 combines with J gene TRBJ1-1; TRBD1 is a possible D gene (5 bases). The CDR3 sequence is 14 residues long. CDR1 is MDHEN, CDR2 SYDVKM, per germline. Trimming removed 2 bases from V and 5 bases from J, with 12 bases in between. The DNA for the CDR3 is TGTGCCAGCAGTTTAATATGGGGGGGAACTGAAGCTTTCTTT. This gives the protein CASSLIWGGTEAFF.

J is TRBJ2-2 and V is TRBV9, with TRBD2 matching 12 bases. V was clipped by 0 bases and J by 5 bases; unmatched bases: 5. CDR1 and CDR2 from the germline V gene are SGDLS and YYNGEE. CDR3 length: 17 residues. The CDR3 DNA reads TGTGCCAGCAGCGTAGCTAGCGGGGGGGCCCGGACCGGGGAGCTGTTTTTT. The encoded protein is CASSVASGGARTGELFF.

The chain uses TRBV5-1 and TRBJ1-1; 8 bases are a match to TRBD1. CDR3 size: 14 residues. V lost 4 bases and J lost 5; bases outside the gene matches: 7. Germline CDR1 is SGHRS and CDR2 is YFSETQ. CDR3 residues: CASSQQGDRTEAFF. The CDR3 DNA is TGCGCCAGCAGCCAACAGGGGGACAGGACTGAAGCTTTCTTT. The full variable domain, its missing parts supplied by reference TRBV5-1 and TRBJ1-1, is KAGVTQTPRYLIKTRGQQVTLSCSPISGHRSVSWYQQTPGQGLQFLFEYFSETQRNKGNFPGRFSGRQFSNSRSEMNVSTLELGDSALYLCASSQQGDRTEAFFGQGTRLTVV.

The gene calls are TRBV2 and TRBJ2-7; TRBD1 matches 9 bases. In germline, CDR1 is SNHLY, CDR2 FYNNEI. The trim removed 6 bases at V and 1 base at J, leaving 4 bases unmatched. This CDR3 comprises 14 residues. CDR3 residues: CASRYGTGSYEQYF. The CDR3 DNA reads as TGTGCCAGCAGGTATGGGACAGGGTCCTACGAGCAGTACTTC.

The rearrangement uses TRBV2 and TRBJ2-1, with 8 bases fitting TRBD2. The germline CDR1 and CDR2 sequences are SNHLY and FYNNEI. Trimming took 6 bases from V and 16 from J; bases not matched to a gene: 8. CDR3 length: 11 residues. CDR3 sequence reads: CASRVSGDSFF. The CDR3, as DNA: TGTGCCAGCAGAGTTAGCGGGGATAGTTTCTTC.

The gene calls are TRBV27 and TRBJ1-2; D possibly corresponds to TRBD1 (5 bases). V was clipped by 3 bases and J by 6 bases, with 14 bases between them. The CDR3 is made up of 14 amino acids. Per the germline V gene, CDR1 is MNHEY and CDR2 is SMNVEV (reference sequence). CDR3 sequence (DNA): TGTGCCAGCAGTTTTGGGGGAGGGTTTAATGGCTACACCTTC. It yields the protein CASSFGGGFNGYTF.

This rearrangement joins TRBV28 to TRBJ1-3; a weak D match, TRBD1 (6 bases). CDR1 is MDHEN, CDR2 SYDVKM, per germline. The ends were cut back, 6 bases at V and 1 base at J, with 16 bases in the middle. The CDR3 runs 16 residues. CDR3 sequence: CASSRWGAGSGNTIYF. In nucleotides, the CDR3 is TGTGCCAGCAGCCGCTGGGGGGCAGGTTCTGGAAACACCATATATTTT.

The rearrangement links TRBV27 to TRBJ1-1, with D unclear. V was shortened by 2 bases and J by 3 bases, with 7 bases between the two germline ends. The CDR3 is made up of 13 amino acids. Germline V lookup: CDR1 MNHEY, CDR2 SMNVEV (reference sequence). The CDR3 sequence: CASSLTHYTEAFF. The CDR3 coding sequence is TGTGCCAGCAGTTTAACCCACTACACTGAAGCTTTCTTT.

This rearrangement joins TRBV7-6 to TRBJ1-5, with D tentatively TRBD1 (5 bases). The CDR3 covers 15 residues. Germline CDR1 SGHVS, CDR2 FNYEAQ. V lost 4 bases and J 0 bases, leaving 10 bases between the germline ends. CDR3 DNA sequence: TGTGCCAGCAGCTCTCCTCAGGGTAGCAATCAGCCCCAGCATTTT. It codes for CASSSPQGSNQPQHF.

V is TRBV5-1 and J is TRBJ2-5, with 10 bases identical to TRBD1. V dropped 4 bases and J dropped 3; count of bases not matched to a gene: 6. Germline CDR1 and CDR2: SGHRS and YFSETQ. This CDR3 is built from 15 residues. The CDR3 loop is CASSTGTGAKETQYF. The CDR3 nucleotides read TGCGCCAGCAGCACTGGGACAGGGGCTAAAGAGACCCAGTACTTC.

The rearrangement uses TRBV4-3 and TRBJ2-3; TRBD2 matches at 11 bases. Per the germline V gene, CDR1 is LGHNA and CDR2 is YSLEER. Unmatched junction bases numbered 4, after V lost 1 base and J lost 4 bases. CDR3 length: 16 residues. The CDR3 nucleotides read TGCGCCAGCAGCCAAGGTCCTAGCGGGGGGCCAGATACGCAGTATTTT. As protein: CASSQGPSGGPDTQYF.

This CDR3 is CASSLLLAGGLYF. The CDR3 DNA is TGTGCCAGCAGCTTATTACTAGCGGGGGGGCTTTATTTT. This chain joins TRBV7-2 and TRBJ2-3; the match to TRBD2 covers 13 bases. With V trimmed by 2 bases and J by 15 bases, 5 bases remained unmatched. Per the germline V gene, CDR1 is SGHTA and CDR2 is FQGNSA. The CDR3 is 13 amino acids.

The chain couples TRBV7-9 to TRBJ2-4; 9 bases align to TRBD1. The V gene end was trimmed by 4 bases and the J gene end by 14 bases; junction bases not matched to a gene: 3. This CDR3 has 11 amino acids. Per the germline V gene, CDR1 is SEHNR and CDR2 is FQNEAQ (reference sequence). In nucleotides, the CDR3 is TGTGCCAGCAGCTCCGGGACAGGGAAGTACTTC. It translates to CASSSGTGKYF.

This chain connects TRBV6-5 to TRBJ2-4, with D uncertain. The V gene lost 0 bases and the J gene lost 0 bases, with 6 bases spanning the gap. The CDR3 has 15 residues. The germline gives CDR1 MNHEY, CDR2 SVGAGI. DNA of the CDR3: TGTGCCAGCAGTTACTCGAGCGTAGCCAAAAACATTCAGTACTTC. This codes for CASSYSSVAKNIQYF.

V is TRBV18 and J is TRBJ1-1; D gene uncertain. This CDR3 is 15 amino acids long. The germline V gene has CDR1 KGHSH and CDR2 LQKENI. The ends were cut back, 3 bases at V and 0 bases at J, with 11 bases in the middle. CDR3 sequence: CASSPRTALNTEAFF. Here the CDR3 DNA reads TGTGCCAGCTCACCCCGGACTGCTCTGAACACTGAAGCTTTCTTT.

The J gene is TRBJ1-1, the V gene TRBV18; 8 bases agree with TRBD1. There are 13 residues in the CDR3. V lost 1 base to trimming and J lost 11 bases; unmatched junction nucleotides: 6. The V gene's germline CDR1 is KGHSH and CDR2 LQKENI. The CDR3 region has the DNA TGTGCCAGCTCACCACGACAGGGGCCGAGGGCTTTCTTT. Its protein product is CASSPRQGPRAFF.

This clone has just a few counts. CDR3 sequence: CASSLTAQGRYGYTF. The CDR3 DNA follows: TGTGCCAGCAGCTTAACGGCTCAAGGTCGTTATGGCTACACCTTC. V and J are TRBV7-3 and TRBJ1-2; unclear D gene. Germline values: CDR1 SGHTA, CDR2 FQGTGA. The V gene lost 0 bases and the J gene lost 5 bases, with 13 bases spanning the gap. The CDR3 totals 15 residues.